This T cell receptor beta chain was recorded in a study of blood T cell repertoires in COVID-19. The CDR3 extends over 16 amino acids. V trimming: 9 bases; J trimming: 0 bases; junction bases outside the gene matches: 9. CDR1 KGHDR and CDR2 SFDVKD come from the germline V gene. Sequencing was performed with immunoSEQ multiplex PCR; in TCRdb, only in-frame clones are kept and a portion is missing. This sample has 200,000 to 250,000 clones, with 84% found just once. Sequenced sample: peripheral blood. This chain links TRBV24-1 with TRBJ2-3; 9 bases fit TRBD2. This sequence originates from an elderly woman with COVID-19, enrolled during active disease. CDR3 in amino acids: CATADSGSSSTDTQYF. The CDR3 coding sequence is TGTGCCACCGCCGATAGCGGGAGCTCTAGCACAGATACGCAGTATTTT.